This TCR beta chain originates from a study of regulatory T cells in long-lasting Graves disease. This clonotype was found a few times. Stated time point: newly diagnosed GD, antithyroid drugs for less than 3 months. From RNA extracted from PBMCs, the TCR library was made. Germline CDR1 reads MNHNS; CDR2 reads SASEGT. The CDR3 length is 9 residues. The authors built TCR beta libraries using iRepertoire HTBI primers and Arm-PCR of CDR3 regions. Each CDR3 protein is one row after TCRdb ran MiXCR on the multiplex PCR reads. The sample includes a few hundred thousand distinct CDR3 sequences, 10% to 15% seen only once; the top ten take approximately 17%. These data also formed part of another study, on T cells in Graves' hyperthyroidism and ophthalmopathy.

This chain connects TRBV6-1 to TRBJ1-5; D perhaps matches TRBD1 (5 bases). The receptor comes from a young woman with Graves disease. Sample: peripheral blood mononuclear cells (PBMCs), taken at new diagnosis, from a patient treated with antithyroid drugs. The CDR3 sequence is CAGGQPQHF. The CDR3 DNA reads as TGTGCGGGGGGTCAGCCCCAGCATTTT.